What follows is one TCR beta chain and its context. Its cognate antigen is unknown. Germline CDR1 SGDLS, CDR2 YYNGEE. The junction had 9 bases not matched to a gene; V was cut back by 0 bases and J by 7 bases. This CDR3 comprises 17 residues. Primers included in the PCR were 60 Vbeta and 13 Jbeta primers. Clones were sequenced by immunoSEQ multiplex PCR, and TCRdb holds only the in-frame ones, with some missing. The profile shows 150,000 to 200,000 clones, roughly four fifths of them singletons. The data originate from a study of cytomegalovirus exposure and HLA in healthy donors. Study-wide points: Researchers counted roughly 150 TCR beta chains as cytomegalovirus-associated. Analysis was carried out at a later point, and it linked a missense DCLRE1C variant to TCR beta V- and J-gene trimming. Researchers reported in a later analysis that common viral pathogens appeared linked to several top clusters. In an earlier analysis, in 620 or so donors, most V segments appeared productive either ~87% or ~30% of the time.

Sequenced material: PBMCs. This receptor was obtained from a man aged 18 to 35 in good health and CMV-seronegative. This chain connects TRBV9 to TRBJ2-1; TRBD1 agrees at 11 bases. The CDR3 nucleotides are TGTGCCAGCAGCGTAGCCGGGACAGGGGGGGTTATTAATGAGCAGTTCTTC. Translation gives CASSVAGTGGVINEQFF.